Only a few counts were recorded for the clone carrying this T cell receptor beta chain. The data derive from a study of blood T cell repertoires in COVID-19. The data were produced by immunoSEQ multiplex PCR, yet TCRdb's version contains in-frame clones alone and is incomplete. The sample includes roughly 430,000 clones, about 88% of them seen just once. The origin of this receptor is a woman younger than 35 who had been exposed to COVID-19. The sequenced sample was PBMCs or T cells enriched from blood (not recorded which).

CDR3 in amino acids: CASRSGGVNEQFF. In DNA, the CDR3 is TGTGCCAGCAGATCTGGGGGGGTAAATGAGCAGTTCTTC. V is TRBV27 and J is TRBJ2-1; 7 bases align to TRBD2. CDR3 length: 13 residues. The ends lost 6 bases at V and 7 bases at J; junction bases unmatched: 6. From germline, CDR1 is MNHEY and CDR2 SMNVEV (reference sequence).